The 6 T cell receptor beta chains below were found in one sample sequenced in a study of blood T cell repertoires in COVID-19. Profiling relied on immunoSEQ multiplex PCR, and the TCRdb table lists in-frame clones only, not all of them. Of 200,000 to 250,000 clones detected, around 82% appear once; the ten largest clones hold 4.5% to 5%. The specimen sequenced was peripheral blood. The receptors were gathered from a woman older than 75 with active or convalescent COVID-19.

The chain carries TRBV27 and TRBJ2-5, with 9 bases lining up with TRBD2. V shed 3 bases, J shed 5 bases, and the junction held 7 bases outside the gene matches. This CDR3 region has 15 residues. Germline lookup yields CDR1 MNHEY and CDR2 SMNVEV (reference sequence). CDR3 in amino acids: CASSFTSGLAETQYF. The CDR3 region has the DNA TGTGCCAGCAGTTTCACTAGCGGGCTGGCGGAGACCCAGTACTTC.

This sequence joins TRBV5-1 and TRBJ1-3; D ambiguous. Germline-derived CDR1 and CDR2 are SGHRS and YFSETQ. V lost 0 bases and J lost 0, with 7 bases in between. The CDR3 is made up of 15 amino acids. The chain's CDR3 is CASSLAQNSGNTIYF. In DNA, the CDR3 is TGCGCCAGCAGCTTGGCTCAGAACTCTGGAAACACCATATATTTT.

This chain links TRBV7-9 with TRBJ1-6, with D unresolved. Germline loops: CDR1 SEHNR, CDR2 FQNEAQ (reference sequence). Between the trimmed V and J ends, which lost 5 bases and 3 bases, there was a span of 14 bases. The CDR3 totals 16 residues. The chain's CDR3 is CASSGTAGNYNSPLHF. The CDR3 nucleotides read TGTGCCAGCAGCGGTACCGCAGGAAACTATAATTCACCCCTCCACTTT.

This rearrangement joins TRBV14 to TRBJ1-1, with D perhaps matching TRBD1 (5 bases). There are 14 residues in the CDR3. Trimming took 0 bases from V and 7 from J, leaving 12 bases between them. CDR1 and CDR2 from the germline V gene are SGHDN and FVKESK. The CDR3 coding sequence is TGTGCCAGCAGCCAAGAGATAGACAGCCTTGAAGCTTTCTTT. This translates into CASSQEIDSLEAFF.

The rearrangement uses TRBV16 and TRBJ2-1, with D perhaps matching TRBD2 (5 bases). Trimming cost V 0 bases and J 3 bases, with 9 bases left between them. Germline CDR1 is KGHSY and CDR2 is FQNENV. This CDR3 is 15 amino acids long. CDR3 protein: CASSQSSAHYNEQFF. The CDR3 coding sequence is TGTGCCAGCAGCCAATCTAGCGCTCACTACAATGAGCAGTTCTTC.

This clone was observed a few times. The J gene is TRBJ2-6, the V gene TRBV2; tentative D call: TRBD2 (5 bases). V was shortened by 2 bases and J by 2 bases, with 10 bases between the two germline ends. CDR3 size: 16 residues. Germline assignment: CDR1 SNHLY and CDR2 FYNNEI. In DNA form, the CDR3 reads TGTGCCAGCAGTGAAACGGGGATTCCTGGGGCCAACGTCCTGACTTTC. Its translation is CASSETGIPGANVLTF.